This entry lists 17 T cell receptor beta chains sequenced from one sample in a study of blood T cell repertoires in COVID-19 (TCRdb year 2020). Library preparation employed the immunoSEQ multiplex PCR assay. TCRdb obtained this table from immuneACCESS and retained in-frame rearrangements with V and J assigned. These tables miss some clones; where compared with another copy, unresolved V genes account for less than half of the shortfall, and the remainder is unexplained. The sample profile shows about 130,000 clones; 75% to 90% of them were found once. The ten largest make up approximately 4.5% of the sample. The sequenced material came from peripheral blood. The source is a man aged 55 to 69 with COVID-19, enrolled during active disease.

V is TRBV19 and J is TRBJ2-1; D might be TRBD2 (6 bases). With 6 bases removed from V and 8 bases from J, the gap between germline ends came to 17 bases. The CDR3 runs 14 residues. Germline V gene lookup returns CDR1 LNHDA and CDR2 SQIVND (reference sequence). The CDR3 is CASRTRAGGDEQFF. The CDR3 coding sequence is TGTGCCAGTAGAACGCGGGCCGGCGGGGATGAGCAGTTCTTC.

The V call is TRBV6-2 or TRBV6-3, the J call TRBJ2-1; 11 bases match TRBD2. The ends lost 5 bases at V and 7 bases at J; junction bases unmatched: 7. This CDR3 has 15 amino acids. CDR1 and CDR2 (germline): MNHEY, SVGEGT. The CDR3 nucleotides read TGTGCCAGCAGTACTACTAGCGGGGGCTGGAATGAGCAGTTCTTC. This gives the protein CASSTTSGGWNEQFF.

This chain links TRBV29-1 with TRBJ2-5, with unresolved D. The CDR3 runs to 9 residues. Germline CDR1 SQVTM, CDR2 ANQGSEA. This chain's CDR3 is CSHPETQYF. The CDR3 coding sequence is TGCAGTCATCCAGAGACCCAGTACTTC.

The chain couples TRBV6-2 or TRBV6-3 to TRBJ2-3, with a tentative D call TRBD2 (5 bases). The CDR3 runs to 15 residues. Trimming cost V 6 bases and J 6 bases, with 19 bases left between them. CDR1 MNHEY and CDR2 SVGEGT come from the germline V gene. CDR3 in amino acids: CASSLGGARPDTQYF. The CDR3 DNA is TGTGCCAGCAGCCTTGGAGGCGCCCGCCCCGATACGCAGTATTTT.

In nucleotides, the CDR3 is TGTGCCAGCAGTGGACAGCGCACAGATACGCAGTATTTT. This gives the protein CASSGQRTDTQYF. The V and J genes are TRBV12-3 or TRBV12-4 and TRBJ2-3; a possible D gene is TRBD1 (6 bases). The CDR3 totals 13 residues. Trimming cost V 5 bases and J 1 base, with 7 bases left between them.

This chain uses TRBV27 with TRBJ1-1; weak D call: TRBD1 (6 bases). V lost 2 bases and J 5 bases, leaving 15 bases between the germline ends. From germline, CDR1 is MNHEY and CDR2 SMNVEV (reference sequence). The CDR3 spans 15 residues. CDR3 region: CASSLVGARGTEAFF. DNA of the CDR3: TGTGCCAGCAGTTTAGTGGGGGCGCGAGGGACTGAAGCTTTCTTT.

The chain recombines TRBV19 with TRBJ1-2, with TRBD1 matching over 11 bases. V trimming: 7 bases; J trimming: 3 bases; junction bases outside the gene matches: 7. In germline, CDR1 is LNHDA, CDR2 SQIVND (reference sequence). The CDR3 consists of 15 residues. For the CDR3, the DNA is TGTGCCAGTACGGACAGGGGGCCGCGGGACTATGGCTACACCTTC. Translated, it gives CASTDRGPRDYGYTF.

The V call is TRBV4-2, the J call TRBJ2-7; 9 bases align to TRBD1. J was trimmed by 9 bases and V by 3 bases; bases with no gene match: 6. CDR3 length: 13 residues. The germline gives CDR1 LGHNA, CDR2 YNFKEQ. The CDR3 here is CASSHPTGGAQYF. DNA for the CDR3: TGTGCCAGCAGCCACCCGACAGGGGGTGCGCAGTACTTC.

The chain employs TRBV18 and TRBJ1-1; 8 bases are shared with TRBD1. The length of the CDR3 is 16 residues. Germline CDR1 and CDR2: KGHSH and LQKENI. Unmatched junction bases numbered 10, after V lost 4 bases and J lost 3 bases. The CDR3 loop reads CASSRSRDRSYTEAFF. The CDR3 nucleotides are TGTGCCAGCTCACGTTCCCGGGACAGGTCGTACACTGAAGCTTTCTTT. The whole variable domain, filled in from reference TRBV18 and TRBJ1-1, reads NAGVMQNPRHLVRRRGQEARLRCSPMKGHSHVYWYRQLPEEGLKFMVYLQKENIIDESGMPKERFSAEFPKEGPSILRIQQVVRGDSAAYFCASSRSRDRSYTEAFFGQGTRLTVV.

The V and J genes are TRBV6-5 and TRBJ1-5; D unresolved. This CDR3 comprises 13 residues. Germline CDR1 and CDR2: MNHEY and SVGAGI. V was cut by 0 bases and J by 11 bases, with 11 bases left in between. The CDR3 DNA follows: TGTGCCAGCAGTTACTCGAATTCACAGACCCAGCATTTT. Its protein is CASSYSNSQTQHF.

The CDR3 region has the DNA TGTGCCATCAGTGCCGGCAATCAGCCCCAGCATTTT. It codes for CAISAGNQPQHF. The rearrangement joins TRBV10-3 to TRBJ1-5; D gene ambiguous. Germline CDR1 is ENHRY and CDR2 is SYGVKD. V was cut by 4 bases and J by 2 bases, with 3 bases left in between. This CDR3 is 12 amino acids long.

The genes are TRBV6-2 or TRBV6-3 and TRBJ2-6; 9 nucleotides align to TRBD1. The CDR3 has 19 amino acids. The V gene end was trimmed by 1 base and the J gene end by 0 bases; junction bases not matched to a gene: 7. Germline loops: CDR1 MNHEY, CDR2 SVGEGT. CDR3 in amino acids: CASSYWTGDPLSGANVLTF. The CDR3 DNA is TGTGCCAGCAGTTACTGGACAGGGGATCCCCTCTCTGGGGCCAACGTCCTGACTTTC.

V is TRBV19 and J is TRBJ2-3; 9 bases align to TRBD1. CDR3 length: 14 amino acids. V was clipped by 10 bases and J by 3 bases; unmatched bases: 8. In germline, CDR1 is LNHDA, CDR2 SQIVND (reference sequence). The CDR3 loop reads CATDAGQGTDTQYF. The CDR3 nucleotides are TGTGCCACTGATGCGGGACAGGGTACAGATACGCAGTATTTT.

This rearrangement joins TRBV11-1 to TRBJ1-1, with a weak D call TRBD1 (5 bases). From germline, CDR1 is SGHAT and CDR2 FQDESV (reference sequence). This CDR3 is 14 amino acids long. With 8 bases removed from V and 1 base from J, the gap between germline ends came to 14 bases. The CDR3 protein is CASERGVGNTEAFF. DNA for the CDR3: TGTGCCAGCGAAAGGGGCGTGGGGAACACTGAAGCTTTCTTT.

The V gene is TRBV6-6, the J gene TRBJ1-2; no definite D call. The CDR3 is made up of 15 amino acids. The germline V gene has CDR1 MNHNY and CDR2 SVGAGI (reference sequence). Trimming shortened V by 5 bases and J by 6 bases, and 19 bases separated the two germline ends. CDR3 in DNA: TGTGCCAGCAGTCCCCGATCAGGCGTCTATGATGGCTACACCTTC. This encodes CASSPRSGVYDGYTF.

The chain combines TRBV29-1 with TRBJ1-1, with D perhaps matching TRBD1 (6 bases). Trimming cost V 0 bases and J 8 bases, with 10 bases left between them. The CDR3 has 12 residues. Per the germline V gene, CDR1 is SQVTM and CDR2 is ANQGSEA. The CDR3, as DNA: TGCAGCGTTGAAGATCCAGGGGACGAAGCTTTCTTT. Encoded protein: CSVEDPGDEAFF.

The chain uses TRBV28 and TRBJ1-1; TRBD1 matches 8 bases. The CDR3 consists of 16 residues. From germline, CDR1 is MDHEN and CDR2 SYDVKM. The V gene end was trimmed by 0 bases and the J gene end by 3 bases; junction bases not matched to a gene: 6. This CDR3 reads CASSLWGTGTDTEAFF. The DNA of the CDR3 is TGTGCCAGCAGTTTATGGGGGACAGGAACGGACACTGAAGCTTTCTTT.